This paragraph covers one T cell receptor beta chain sequence. The sample is drawn from a study of CD8 T cells in Susac syndrome. TCR beta sequences were obtained from blood CD8+ and CD4+ T cells. The patients serving as multiple sclerosis controls were treatment-naive. They had stable or active relapsing-remitting disease and fulfilled revised McDonald criteria. TEMRA cells were enriched by FACS, while CD8+ and CD4+ T cells were obtained through a negative isolation that was performed magnetically. Random-hexamer reverse transcription was applied to roughly 0.45 to 1 ug RNA. TCRdb redid the calling of the immunoSEQ multiplex PCR reads with MiXCR, one entry per CDR3 protein. The sample has about 400,000 distinct CDR3 sequences; more than 80% are singletons. Germline lookup yields CDR1 SSHAT and CDR2 FNYEAQ (reference sequence). The CDR3 has 12 amino acids.

Sequences were obtained from CD8+ T cells from PBMCs. The TCR comes from a human donor with multiple sclerosis. The V call is TRBV7-7, the J call TRBJ2-2, with D perhaps TRBD2 (5 bases). DNA of the CDR3: TGTGCTAGCGTTCCGAAAGGCGGGGAGCTGTTTTTT. Translating gives CASVPKGGELFF. Filled out from reference TRBV7-7 and TRBJ2-2, the complete variable domain reads GAGVSQSPRYKVTKRGQDVTLRCDPISSHATLYWYQQALGQGPEFLTYFNYEAQPDKSGLPSDRFSAERPEGSISTLTIQRTEQRDSAMYRCASVPKGGELFFGEGSRLTVL.